The 27 T cell receptor beta chains below come from one sample, sequenced in a study of patients and donors after allogeneic stem cell transplantation. One entry per CDR3 protein, called by TCRdb with MiXCR from the RT-PCR reads. The data contain 150,000 to 200,000 distinct CDR3 sequences, approximately 22% of them singletons. The specimen sequenced was blood, either unsorted or a sorted T cell fraction (not recorded which). These receptors all stem from a human donor who was either an allogeneic HSCT recipient or a stem cell or donor lymphocyte infusion donor (not recorded which). It is not recorded whose cells these are; they may come from a transplant donor.

The V gene is TRBV6-2 or TRBV6-3, the J gene TRBJ2-7; 10 bases agree with TRBD2. The germline CDR1 and CDR2 sequences are MNHEY and SVGEGT. This CDR3 comprises 14 residues. With 3 bases clipped from V and 6 bases from J, the junction kept 5 bases outside the gene matches. The DNA of the CDR3 is TGTGCCAGCAGTTATGCGCTAGCGGGAGTCGAGCAGTACTTC. It is translated as CASSYALAGVEQYF.

The J gene is TRBJ2-5, the V gene TRBV28, with unresolved D. CDR3 length: 12 residues. CDR1 is MDHEN, CDR2 SYDVKM, per germline. V lost 5 bases and J lost 5, with 9 bases in between. CDR3 coding DNA: TGTGCCAGCAGTAACCAGGTTGAGACCCAGTACTTC. Residues: CASSNQVETQYF.

V and J are TRBV5-5 and TRBJ2-3; TRBD1 might be the D (5 bases). The germline V gene encodes CDR1 SGHKS and CDR2 YYEKEE (reference sequence). The CDR3 runs 16 residues. V lost 1 base and J 0 bases, leaving 12 bases between the germline ends. This CDR3 is CASSLTRVGSTDTQYF. DNA for the CDR3: TGTGCCAGCAGCTTGACCAGGGTTGGTAGCACAGATACGCAGTATTTT.

This clonotype was detected a few times. The chain links TRBV7-2 to TRBJ1-3; D gene ambiguous. This CDR3 has 14 residues. The germline V gene encodes CDR1 SGHTA and CDR2 FQGNSA. V lost 3 bases, J lost 0 bases, and 6 bases lay in between. The CDR3 DNA follows: TGTGCCAGCAGCTTCCAGGACTCTGGAAACACCATATATTTT. Translation: CASSFQDSGNTIYF.

This clonotype was counted only a few times. CDR3 in amino acids: CASSLLGREEKLFF. The CDR3 coding sequence is TGTGCCAGCAGCCTGTTGGGGCGAGAAGAAAAACTGTTTTTT. The gene calls are TRBV7-9 and TRBJ1-4; TRBD1 might be the D (5 bases). The ends were cut back, 5 bases at V and 8 bases at J, with 15 bases in the middle. The CDR3 spans 14 residues. Germline CDR1 SEHNR, CDR2 FQNEAQ (reference sequence).

The chain has TRBV6-5 and TRBJ1-1; 8 bases are shared with TRBD1. The J segment lost 0 bases and the V segment lost 7 bases, leaving 7 bases of the junction unmatched. The germline V gene encodes CDR1 MNHEY and CDR2 SVGAGI. The CDR3 loop spans 15 amino acids. The CDR3 bases are TGTGCCAGCAACCCGGGACAGGTGTTGAACACTGAAGCTTTCTTT. Its protein product is CASNPGQVLNTEAFF.

This clonotype turned up a few times. CDR3 bases: TGCAGTGCTAGAGCCGGGACAGGGGATGAAAAACTGTTTTTT. Amino acids: CSARAGTGDEKLFF. The rearrangement links TRBV20-1 to TRBJ1-4; TRBD1 aligns across 10 bases. CDR1 DFQATT and CDR2 SNEGSKA come from the germline V gene (reference sequence). V gave up 1 base and J gave up 6 bases; unmatched junction bases: 2. This CDR3 is built from 14 residues.

V gene TRBV10-3 combines with J gene TRBJ2-5; possible D gene TRBD1, 6 bases. V was cut by 4 bases and J by 2 bases, with 8 bases left in between. This CDR3 contains 13 residues. Germline CDR1 reads ENHRY; CDR2 reads SYGVKD. Written as DNA, the CDR3 is TGTGCCATCAGTGCGCAGGGGCAAGAGACCCAGTACTTC. The encoded protein is CAISAQGQETQYF.

This clonotype was observed many times. The chain joins TRBV7-8 to TRBJ1-4; D not resolved. Looked up from germline, CDR1 is SGHVS and CDR2 is FQNEAQ. V was clipped by 5 bases and J by 7 bases, with 5 bases between them. The CDR3 loop spans 11 amino acids. CDR3 residues: CASSPSEKLFF. CDR3 coding DNA: TGTGCCAGCAGCCCCTCTGAAAAACTGTTTTTT. Full variable domain (remainder filled in from reference TRBV7-8 and TRBJ1-4): GAGVSQSPRYKVAKRGQDVALRCDPISGHVSLFWYQQALGQGPEFLTYFQNEAQLDKSGLPSDRFFAERPEGSVSTLKIQRTQQEDSAVYLCASSPSEKLFFGSGTQLSVL.

This sequence joins TRBV12-3 or TRBV12-4 and TRBJ1-1; D is undetermined. Trimming cost V 6 bases and J 0 bases, with 11 bases left between them. The CDR3 is 14 amino acids. CDR3 in amino acids: CASRVSEMNTEAFF. Written as DNA, the CDR3 is TGTGCCAGCAGGGTATCTGAGATGAACACTGAAGCTTTCTTT.

This chain connects TRBV24-1 to TRBJ2-2; tentatively, D is TRBD1 (6 bases). V was clipped by 8 bases and J by 4 bases, with 16 bases between them. The CDR3 length is 15 residues. The V gene's germline CDR1 is KGHDR and CDR2 SFDVKD. DNA of the CDR3: TGTGCCACCATGGACAGCTGGCAGGGCACCGGGGAGCTGTTTTTT. Translated: CATMDSWQGTGELFF.

This clonotype was detected a few times. The genes are TRBV20-1 and TRBJ1-5; no definite D call. CDR3 length: 11 amino acids. Looked up from germline, CDR1 is DFQATT and CDR2 is SNEGSKA (reference sequence). V was clipped by 7 bases and J by 6 bases, with 10 bases between them. CDR3 DNA sequence: TGCAGTGAAGCGTCCTGTCAGCCCCAGCATTTT. The encoded protein is CSEASCQPQHF.

The chain carries TRBV12-3 or TRBV12-4 and TRBJ2-3, with TRBD2 as a possible D gene (6 bases). The CDR3 runs 14 residues. The V end was cut by 2 bases, the J end by 8 bases, with 14 bases between. CDR3 DNA: TGTGCCAGCAGTTTATCGGGGGAGGAGGGTACGCAGTATTTT. Amino acids: CASSLSGEEGTQYF.

The V call is TRBV9, the J call TRBJ2-2, with D perhaps TRBD2 (6 bases). The germline V gene has CDR1 SGDLS and CDR2 YYNGEE. The CDR3 has 15 amino acids. V lost 0 bases and J lost 3, with 9 bases in between. CDR3 amino acids: CASSVGDSYTGELFF. CDR3 sequence (DNA): TGTGCCAGCAGCGTAGGGGACTCCTACACCGGGGAGCTGTTTTTT. The complete variable domain, with remaining parts taken from reference TRBV9 and TRBJ2-2, reads DSGVTQTPKHLITATGQRVTLRCSPRSGDLSVYWYQQSLDQGLQFLIQYYNGEERAKGNILERFSAQQFPDLHSELNLSSLELGDSALYFCASSVGDSYTGELFFGEGSRLTVL.

This clonotype was counted only a few times. The chain is built from TRBV12-3 or TRBV12-4 and TRBJ1-1, with D possibly TRBD1 on 5 matching bases. Trimming removed 6 bases from V and 3 bases from J, with 17 bases in between. This CDR3 is 15 amino acids long. The CDR3 loop is CASSVRGWGDTEAFF. CDR3 DNA sequence: TGTGCCAGCAGCGTGAGAGGGTGGGGGGACACTGAAGCTTTCTTT.

The V and J genes are TRBV7-8 and TRBJ2-1; 8 nucleotides agree with TRBD1. With V trimmed by 2 bases and J by 4 bases, 10 bases remained unmatched. The CDR3 is made up of 17 amino acids. Germline V gene data show CDR1 as SGHVS and CDR2 as FQNEAQ. CDR3 region: CASSLISWTGSYNEQFF. The CDR3 DNA follows: TGTGCCAGCAGCTTAATATCTTGGACAGGGTCTTACAATGAGCAGTTCTTC. The complete variable domain, with remaining parts taken from reference TRBV7-8 and TRBJ2-1, reads GAGVSQSPRYKVAKRGQDVALRCDPISGHVSLFWYQQALGQGPEFLTYFQNEAQLDKSGLPSDRFFAERPEGSVSTLKIQRTQQEDSAVYLCASSLISWTGSYNEQFFGPGTRLTVL.

This clonotype was counted ten times or more. V is TRBV29-1 and J is TRBJ1-3, with D tentatively TRBD1 (6 bases). Trimming cost V 7 bases and J 0 bases, with 10 bases left between them. Looked up from germline, CDR1 is SQVTM and CDR2 is ANQGSEA. The CDR3 length is 13 residues. The DNA of the CDR3 is TGCAGCGGGATACAGGGCTCTGGAAACACCATATATTTT. Protein sequence: CSGIQGSGNTIYF.

This clonotype turned up a few times. V gene TRBV3-1 combines with J gene TRBJ1-4, with 7 bases fitting TRBD1. Trimming at V came to 3 bases and at J to 8 bases, leaving 6 bases not matched to a gene. The CDR3 is 14 residues long. Per the germline V gene, CDR1 is LGHDT and CDR2 is YNNKEL (reference sequence). Written as DNA, the CDR3 is TGTGCCAGCAGCCAGGGGACAGACGGCGAAAAACTGTTTTTT. Translating gives CASSQGTDGEKLFF.

This clonotype has only a few counts. One junction end does not reproduce the germline sequence, and a read error may be involved. CDR3 loop: CASSFSLAGVDEQYF. In DNA form, the CDR3 reads TGTGCTAGCAGCTTCTCACTAGCGGGAGTAGACGAGCAGTACTTC. The genes are TRBV7-7 and TRBJ2-7; the match to TRBD2 covers 11 bases. The length of the CDR3 is 15 residues. CDR1 is SSHAT, CDR2 FNYEAQ, per germline (reference sequence).

This clonotype has a handful of counts. The chain couples TRBV5-1 to TRBJ2-5; no reliable D call. CDR1 is SGHRS, CDR2 YFSETQ, per germline. Trimming took 4 bases from V and 0 from J, leaving 13 bases between them. The CDR3 sequence is 15 residues long. CDR3 DNA sequence: TGCGCCAGCAGCCAGTTAGCCTCGTACCAAGAGACCCAGTACTTC. Amino acid sequence: CASSQLASYQETQYF.

The chain uses TRBV7-2 and TRBJ2-1; D is ambiguous. V lost 5 bases and J lost 9, with 14 bases in between. This CDR3 is 13 amino acids long. CDR1 is SGHTA, CDR2 FQGNSA, per germline. CDR3 residues: CASSPTLRSEQFF. The CDR3 DNA sequence: TGTGCCAGCAGCCCCACCTTGAGAAGTGAGCAGTTCTTC. Together with reference TRBV7-2 and TRBJ2-1, the CDR3 gives the full variable domain: GAGVSQSPSNKVTEKGKDVELRCDPISGHTALYWYRQSLGQGLEFLIYFQGNSAPDKSGLPSDRFSAERTGGSVSTLTIQRTQQEDSAVYLCASSPTLRSEQFFGPGTRLTVL.

The genes are TRBV27 and TRBJ2-7; D call uncertain. Between the trimmed V and J ends, which lost 2 bases and 1 base, there was a span of 9 bases. The V gene's germline CDR1 is MNHEY and CDR2 SMNVEV (reference sequence). The CDR3 has 14 amino acids. Here the CDR3 DNA reads TGTGCCAGCAGTTTAACGACTCCTTCCTACGAGCAGTACTTC. Amino acids: CASSLTTPSYEQYF.

This clonotype has just a few counts. The gene calls are TRBV6-5 and TRBJ2-3; D may be TRBD1 or TRBD2 (5 bases each). Trimming took 3 bases from V and 3 from J, leaving 7 bases between them. CDR1 and CDR2 from the germline V gene are MNHEY and SVGAGI. CDR3 length: 13 residues. The CDR3 region has the DNA TGTGCCAGCAGTTATGGGGGAACAGATACGCAGTATTTT. Amino acids: CASSYGGTDTQYF.

This clonotype has a handful of counts. The V and J genes are TRBV3-1 and TRBJ2-3, with D unclear. CDR1 is LGHDT and CDR2 is YNNKEL in the germline V gene (reference sequence). The CDR3 spans 14 residues. Trimming removed 0 bases from V and 6 bases from J, with 10 bases in between. CDR3 sequence (DNA): TGTGCCAGCAGCCAAGATCAGAGTCTGGATACGCAGTATTTT. This encodes CASSQDQSLDTQYF.

This chain links TRBV7-9 with TRBJ2-5, with D unresolved. The CDR3 covers 12 residues. Trimming pared 2 bases from V and 5 bases from J, leaving 6 bases between. From germline, CDR1 is SEHNR and CDR2 FQNEAQ (reference sequence). The CDR3 bases are TGTGCCAGCAGCTTACTCTCGGAGACCCAGTACTTC. Its protein product is CASSLLSETQYF.

The rearrangement joins TRBV28 to TRBJ2-5; D tentatively reads TRBD1 or TRBD2 (6 bases each). Germline-derived CDR1 and CDR2 are MDHEN and SYDVKM. Between the trimmed V and J ends, which lost 6 bases and 2 bases, there was a span of 13 bases. The CDR3 covers 14 residues. The CDR3: CASRKGGQQETQYF. For the CDR3, the DNA is TGTGCCAGCAGAAAAGGGGGGCAGCAAGAGACCCAGTACTTC.

The chain couples TRBV12-3 or TRBV12-4 to TRBJ2-7; D ambiguous. The CDR3 is 13 amino acids. The V and J ends lost 7 bases and 1 base respectively, with 11 bases between them. The CDR3, as DNA: TGTGCCAGCACTAACTCGGGTTCCTACGAGCAGTACTTC. This sequence encodes CASTNSGSYEQYF.